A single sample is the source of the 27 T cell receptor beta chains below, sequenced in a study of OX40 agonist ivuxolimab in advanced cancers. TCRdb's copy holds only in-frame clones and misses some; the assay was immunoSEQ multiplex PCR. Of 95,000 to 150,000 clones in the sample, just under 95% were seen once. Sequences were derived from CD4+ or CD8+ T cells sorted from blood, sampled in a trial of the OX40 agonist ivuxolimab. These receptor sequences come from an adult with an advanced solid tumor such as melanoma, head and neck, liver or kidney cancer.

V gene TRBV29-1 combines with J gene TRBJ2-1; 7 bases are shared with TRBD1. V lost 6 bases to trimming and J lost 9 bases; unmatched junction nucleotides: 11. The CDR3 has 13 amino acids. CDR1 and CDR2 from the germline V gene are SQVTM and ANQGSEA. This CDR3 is CSVVAQGSGEQFF. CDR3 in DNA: TGCAGCGTGGTGGCACAGGGGAGTGGTGAGCAGTTCTTC.

The CDR3 nucleotides are TGCGCCAGCAGCAACCTAGCGGAAAATGAGCAGTTCTTC. This codes for CASSNLAENEQFF. The chain recombines TRBV5-1 with TRBJ2-1; the match to TRBD2 covers 7 bases. The germline gives CDR1 SGHRS, CDR2 YFSETQ. The CDR3 contains 13 residues. V lost 4 bases and J lost 7; bases outside the gene matches: 5. Full variable domain (missing parts from reference TRBV5-1 and TRBJ2-1): KAGVTQTPRYLIKTRGQQVTLSCSPISGHRSVSWYQQTPGQGLQFLFEYFSETQRNKGNFPGRFSGRQFSNSRSEMNVSTLELGDSALYLCASSNLAENEQFFGPGTRLTVL.

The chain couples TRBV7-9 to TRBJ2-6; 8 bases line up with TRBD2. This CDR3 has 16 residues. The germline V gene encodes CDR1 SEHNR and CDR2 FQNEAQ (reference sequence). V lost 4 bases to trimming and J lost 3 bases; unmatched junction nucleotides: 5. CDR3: CASSSGGGVGANVLTF. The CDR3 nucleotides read TGTGCCAGCAGCTCGGGAGGGGGAGTTGGGGCCAACGTCCTGACTTTC.

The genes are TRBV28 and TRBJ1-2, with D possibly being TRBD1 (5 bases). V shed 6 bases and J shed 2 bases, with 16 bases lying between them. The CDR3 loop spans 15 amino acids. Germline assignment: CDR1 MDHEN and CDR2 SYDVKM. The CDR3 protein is CASRPPGRQNYGYTF. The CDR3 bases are TGTGCCAGCAGGCCTCCGGGACGGCAAAACTATGGCTACACCTTC.

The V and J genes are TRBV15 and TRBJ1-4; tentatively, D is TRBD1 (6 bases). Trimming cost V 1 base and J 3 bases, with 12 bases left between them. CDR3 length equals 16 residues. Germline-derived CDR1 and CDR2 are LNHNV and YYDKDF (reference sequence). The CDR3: CATSRAGGGANEKLFF. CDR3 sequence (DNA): TGTGCCACCAGCAGAGCCGGAGGGGGAGCTAATGAAAAACTGTTTTTT.

In DNA, the CDR3 is TGTGCCAGCAGTTCCTCCGGGACAGGCTCCTACGAGCAGTACTTC. The encoded protein is CASSSSGTGSYEQYF. V and J are TRBV28 and TRBJ2-7; 8 bases are shared with TRBD1. Germline lookup yields CDR1 MDHEN and CDR2 SYDVKM. CDR3 length: 15 amino acids. After removal of 4 bases from V and 0 bases from J, the junction contained 5 bases not matched to a gene. The full variable domain, in which reference TRBV28 and TRBJ2-7 provide the parts outside the CDR3, is DVKVTQSSRYLVKRTGEKVFLECVQDMDHENMFWYRQDPGLGLRLIYFSYDVKMKEKGDIPEGYSVSREKKERFSLILESASTNQTSMYLCASSSSGTGSYEQYFGPGTRLTVT.

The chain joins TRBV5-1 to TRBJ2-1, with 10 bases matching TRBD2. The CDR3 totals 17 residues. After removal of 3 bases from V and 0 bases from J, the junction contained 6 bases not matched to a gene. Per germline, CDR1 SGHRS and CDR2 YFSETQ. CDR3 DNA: TGCGCCAGCAGCTGGACTAGCGGCGCCCTCTCCTACAATGAGCAGTTCTTC. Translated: CASSWTSGALSYNEQFF.

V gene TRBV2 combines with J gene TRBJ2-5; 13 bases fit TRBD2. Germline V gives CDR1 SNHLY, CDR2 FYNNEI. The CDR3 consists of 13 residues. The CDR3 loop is CATGLAGVETQYF. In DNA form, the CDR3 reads TGTGCTACCGGACTAGCGGGAGTAGAGACCCAGTACTTC.

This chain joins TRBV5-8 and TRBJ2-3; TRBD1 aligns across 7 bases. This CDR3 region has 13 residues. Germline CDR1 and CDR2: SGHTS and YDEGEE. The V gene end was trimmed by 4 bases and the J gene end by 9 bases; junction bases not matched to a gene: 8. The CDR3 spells CASSLETGRTQYF. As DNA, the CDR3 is TGTGCCAGCAGCCTCGAGACAGGGCGAACGCAGTATTTT.

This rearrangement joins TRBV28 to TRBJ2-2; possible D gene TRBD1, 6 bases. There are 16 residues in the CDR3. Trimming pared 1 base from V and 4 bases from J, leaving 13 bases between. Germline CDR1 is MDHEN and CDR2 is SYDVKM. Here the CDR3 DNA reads TGTGCCAGCAGTTTATTCGGGGCAGGGGCCACCGGGGAGCTGTTTTTT. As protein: CASSLFGAGATGELFF.

This chain's CDR3 is CASSPPRQEETQYF. In nucleotides, the CDR3 is TGTGCCAGCTCACCCCCCCGACAGGAAGAGACCCAGTACTTC. The chain uses TRBV18 and TRBJ2-5, with D tentatively TRBD1 (6 bases). In germline, CDR1 is KGHSH, CDR2 LQKENI. Trimming removed 3 bases at V and 3 bases at J, with 11 bases between. The CDR3 is 14 residues long.

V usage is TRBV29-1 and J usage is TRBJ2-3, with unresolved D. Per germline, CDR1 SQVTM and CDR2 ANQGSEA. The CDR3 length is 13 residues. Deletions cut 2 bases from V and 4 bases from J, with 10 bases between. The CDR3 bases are TGCAGCGTTGAACAGGCAAGACCAGATACGCAGTATTTT. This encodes CSVEQARPDTQYF.

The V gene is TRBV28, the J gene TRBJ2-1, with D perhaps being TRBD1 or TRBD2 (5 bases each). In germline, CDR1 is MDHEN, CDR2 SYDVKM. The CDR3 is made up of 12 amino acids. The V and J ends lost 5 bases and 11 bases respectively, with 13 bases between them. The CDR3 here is CASSPLRGKQFF. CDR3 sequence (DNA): TGTGCCAGCAGTCCCCTGAGGGGTAAGCAGTTCTTC. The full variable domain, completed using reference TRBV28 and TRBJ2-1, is DVKVTQSSRYLVKRTGEKVFLECVQDMDHENMFWYRQDPGLGLRLIYFSYDVKMKEKGDIPEGYSVSREKKERFSLILESASTNQTSMYLCASSPLRGKQFFGPGTRLTVL.

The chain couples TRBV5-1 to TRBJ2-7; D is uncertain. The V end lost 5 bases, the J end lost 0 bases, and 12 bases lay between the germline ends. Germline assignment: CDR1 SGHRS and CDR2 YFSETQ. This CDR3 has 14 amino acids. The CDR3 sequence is CASRSLEDSYEQYF. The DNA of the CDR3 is TGCGCCAGCAGGTCCCTTGAAGACTCCTACGAGCAGTACTTC.

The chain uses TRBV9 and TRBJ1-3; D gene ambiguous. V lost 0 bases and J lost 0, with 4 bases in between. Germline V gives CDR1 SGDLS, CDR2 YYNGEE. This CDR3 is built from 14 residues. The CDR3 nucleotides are TGTGCCAGCAGCGTAGAACACTCTGGAAACACCATATATTTT. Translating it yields CASSVEHSGNTIYF.

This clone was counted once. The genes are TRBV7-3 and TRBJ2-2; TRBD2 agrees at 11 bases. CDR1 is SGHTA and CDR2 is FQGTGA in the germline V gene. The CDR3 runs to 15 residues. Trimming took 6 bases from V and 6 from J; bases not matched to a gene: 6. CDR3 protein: CASRLTSGTAGELFF. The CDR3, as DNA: TGTGCCAGCAGATTGACTAGCGGGACCGCCGGGGAGCTGTTTTTT.

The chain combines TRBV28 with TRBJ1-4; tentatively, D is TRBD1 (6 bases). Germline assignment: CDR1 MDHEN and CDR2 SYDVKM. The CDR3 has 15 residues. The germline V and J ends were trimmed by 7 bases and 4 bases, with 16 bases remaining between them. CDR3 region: CASTPGNRDNEKLFF. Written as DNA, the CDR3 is TGTGCCAGCACCCCTGGGAACAGGGATAATGAAAAACTGTTTTTT.

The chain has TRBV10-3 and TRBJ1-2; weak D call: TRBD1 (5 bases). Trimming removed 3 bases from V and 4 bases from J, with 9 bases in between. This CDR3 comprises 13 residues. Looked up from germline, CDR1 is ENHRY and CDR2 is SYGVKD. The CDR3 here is CAISEQASYGYTF. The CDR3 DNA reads TGTGCCATCAGTGAACAGGCCTCCTATGGCTACACCTTC.

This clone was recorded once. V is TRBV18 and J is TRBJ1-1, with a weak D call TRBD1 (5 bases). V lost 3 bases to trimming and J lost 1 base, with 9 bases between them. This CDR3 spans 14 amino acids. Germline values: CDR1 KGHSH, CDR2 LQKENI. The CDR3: CASSPSQANTEAFF. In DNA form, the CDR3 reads TGTGCCAGCTCACCTTCACAGGCGAACACTGAAGCTTTCTTT.

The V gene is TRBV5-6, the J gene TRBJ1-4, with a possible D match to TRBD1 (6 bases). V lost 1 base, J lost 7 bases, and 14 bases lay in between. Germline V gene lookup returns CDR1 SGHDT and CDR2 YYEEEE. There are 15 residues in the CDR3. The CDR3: CASSLRQGTPEKLFF. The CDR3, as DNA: TGTGCCAGCAGCTTGCGGCAGGGGACCCCTGAAAAACTGTTTTTT.

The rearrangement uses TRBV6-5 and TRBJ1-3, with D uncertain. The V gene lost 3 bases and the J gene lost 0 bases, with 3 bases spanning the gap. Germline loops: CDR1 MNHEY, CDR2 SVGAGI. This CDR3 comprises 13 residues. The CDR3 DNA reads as TGTGCCAGCAGTTATTACTCTGGAAACACCATATATTTT. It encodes CASSYYSGNTIYF.

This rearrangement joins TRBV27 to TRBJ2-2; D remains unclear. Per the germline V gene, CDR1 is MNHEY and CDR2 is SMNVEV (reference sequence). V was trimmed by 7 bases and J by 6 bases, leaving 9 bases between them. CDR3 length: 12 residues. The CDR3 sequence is CASNPVPGELFF. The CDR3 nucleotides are TGTGCCAGCAACCCCGTACCCGGGGAGCTGTTTTTT.

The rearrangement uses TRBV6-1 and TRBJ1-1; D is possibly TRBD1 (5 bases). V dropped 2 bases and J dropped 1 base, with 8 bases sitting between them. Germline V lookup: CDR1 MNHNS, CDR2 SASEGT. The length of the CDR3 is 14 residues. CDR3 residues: CASSERGRNTEAFF. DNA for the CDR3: TGTGCCAGCAGTGAACGGGGCAGGAACACTGAAGCTTTCTTT.

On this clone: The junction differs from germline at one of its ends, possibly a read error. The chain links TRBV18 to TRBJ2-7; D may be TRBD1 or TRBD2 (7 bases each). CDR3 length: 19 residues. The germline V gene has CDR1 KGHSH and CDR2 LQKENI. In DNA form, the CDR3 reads TGTGCCAGCTCACAACTGCACCTTAACAGGGGACTATCCTCCCACGAGCAGTACTTC. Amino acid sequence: CASSQLHLNRGLSSHEQYF.

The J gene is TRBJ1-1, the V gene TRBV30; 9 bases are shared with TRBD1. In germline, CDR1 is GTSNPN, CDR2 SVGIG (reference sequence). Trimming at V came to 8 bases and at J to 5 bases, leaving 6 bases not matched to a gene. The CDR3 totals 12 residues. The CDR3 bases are TGTGCCCAGGGACAGGGAACAACTGAAGCTTTCTTT. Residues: CAQGQGTTEAFF.

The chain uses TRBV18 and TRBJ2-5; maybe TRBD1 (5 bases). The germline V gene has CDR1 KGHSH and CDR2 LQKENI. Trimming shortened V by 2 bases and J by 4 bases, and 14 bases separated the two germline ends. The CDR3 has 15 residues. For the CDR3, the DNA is TGTGCCAGCTCACCAGGTACAGGCCTTCCAGAGACCCAGTACTTC. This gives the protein CASSPGTGLPETQYF.

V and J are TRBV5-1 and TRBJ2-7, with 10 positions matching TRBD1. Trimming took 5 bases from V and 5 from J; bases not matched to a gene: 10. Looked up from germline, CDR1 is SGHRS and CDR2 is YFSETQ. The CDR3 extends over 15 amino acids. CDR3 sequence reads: CASSGTGVLGDEQYF. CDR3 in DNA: TGCGCCAGCAGTGGGACAGGGGTGCTAGGGGACGAGCAGTACTTC.